The next 7 T cell receptor beta chains were all read from a single sample in a study of T cell repertoires in cytomegalovirus infection. Via MiXCR, TCRdb re-called the reads, giving one row per CDR3 protein. The data show about 530,000 distinct CDR3 sequences, about 26% seen once. What was sequenced was PBMCs. These receptors were collected from a human donor in good health (CMV status not recorded). Some clones in this sample may be carry-over from other donors' samples.

This clonotype was seen repeatedly, ten times or more. The gene calls are TRBV7-8 and TRBJ2-3; 7 nucleotides match TRBD2. CDR1 and CDR2 (germline): SGHVS, FQNEAQ. The CDR3 contains 14 residues. V lost 7 bases, J lost 2 bases, and 6 bases stayed unmatched. The CDR3 sequence: CASISGTYTDTQYF. CDR3 coding DNA: TGTGCCAGCATAAGCGGGACCTACACAGATACGCAGTATTTT.

The J gene is TRBJ1-1, the V gene TRBV28; TRBD1 matches at 7 bases. Germline V gene data show CDR1 as MDHEN and CDR2 as SYDVKM. The CDR3 covers 13 residues. V gave up 11 bases and J gave up 1 base; unmatched junction bases: 7. The CDR3 DNA reads TGTGCCTGCTACAGGGGAGGGAACACTGAAGCTTTCTTT. Translation: CACYRGGNTEAFF.

The V gene is TRBV10-2, the J gene TRBJ1-2, with TRBD1 matching over 8 bases. CDR3 length: 15 amino acids. V was clipped by 6 bases and J by 3 bases; unmatched bases: 9. Germline lookup yields CDR1 WSHSY and CDR2 SAAADI. DNA for the CDR3: TGCGCCAGCAGCGAGGGACAGGAGGTCTACTATGGCTACACCTTC. This gives the protein CASSEGQEVYYGYTF.

This clonotype was detected a few times. The chain has TRBV4-3 and TRBJ2-3; 7 bases fit TRBD2. V gave up 4 bases and J gave up 4 bases; unmatched junction bases: 11. The CDR3 contains 16 residues. From germline, CDR1 is LGHNA and CDR2 YSLEER. The CDR3 here is CASSLRGGSDSDTQYF. DNA for the CDR3: TGCGCCAGCAGCCTTCGAGGCGGGAGCGACTCAGATACGCAGTATTTT.

This clonotype came up a few times. The J gene is TRBJ2-1, the V gene TRBV4-1; D possibly corresponds to TRBD2 (5 bases). Germline assignment: CDR1 MGHRA and CDR2 YSYEKL. V lost 5 bases to trimming and J lost 5 bases, with 16 bases between them. The CDR3 extends over 15 amino acids. The CDR3 sequence is CASSSASSSNNEQFF. CDR3 DNA: TGCGCCAGCAGCTCAGCGTCTAGCAGCAACAATGAGCAGTTCTTC.

This chain joins TRBV20-1 and TRBJ2-1, with no clear D. V was pared by 0 bases and J by 8 bases, with 8 bases between. The length of the CDR3 is 12 residues. CDR1 is DFQATT, CDR2 SNEGSKA, per germline (reference sequence). For the CDR3, the DNA is TGCAGTGCTAGAGATCTCCCCTATGAGCAGTTCTTC. Encoded protein: CSARDLPYEQFF.

This clonotype showed up many times. This chain uses TRBV12-3 or TRBV12-4 with TRBJ2-7; D possibly corresponds to TRBD1 (5 bases). This CDR3 is built from 11 residues. V gave up 4 bases and J gave up 4 bases, with 5 bases separating them. CDR3 DNA sequence: TGTGCCAGCAGTTCAGGGTACGAGCAGTACGTC. It codes for CASSSGYEQYV.